What follows is one T cell receptor beta chain and its context. The sample belongs to a study of blood T cell repertoires in COVID-19. Across the whole study: Some COVID-19 samples were acute and others convalescent; all came from the United States, Italy and Spain. In each case, the material was cDNA or gDNA derived from T cells, B-cell-depleted T cells, or PBMCs.

During active infection, Seattle patients enrolled and were then monitored through disease. Germline-derived CDR1 and CDR2 are SNHLY and FYNNEI. The CDR3 is 13 amino acids. V lost 5 bases to trimming and J lost 3 bases, with 8 bases between them. In the authors' methods: Estimation of nucleated cell counts was performed using reference gene primer amplification. Here immunoSEQ multiplex PCR was the method, and the copy in TCRdb shows in-frame clones only, minus some. That table gives V, J and clone size, and the DNA gave D and trimming. The sample yields approximately 60,000 clones, approximately 80% seen once.

The sample taken for sequencing was peripheral blood. This receptor was obtained from a man aged 55-75 years with COVID-19, enrolled during active disease. The V call is TRBV2, the J call TRBJ2-1; D gene ambiguous. Here the CDR3 reads CASSPRFYNEQFF. The CDR3 DNA sequence: TGTGCCAGCAGTCCCCGTTTCTACAATGAGCAGTTCTTC.